This T cell receptor (beta chain) was retrieved from a study of a mutant IDH1 vaccine in newly diagnosed glioma. As for the study in general: Patients arrived already treated with radiotherapy, temozolomide, or both, most having had both. General study results and limits: Immune responses induced by vaccination arose in 93.3% of the patients. Pseudoprogression seemed unlinked to shifts in top peripheral T cell clonotypes.

Time point given: week 23, last vaccination. Vaccine doses each comprised 300 ug of mutant IDH1 20-mer peptide, with topical imiquimod. Each of the donors came in with new WHO grade 3 or 4 astrocytomas that were IDH1-mutant and ATRX-lost. The germline V gene encodes CDR1 SGHAT and CDR2 FQNNGV. The CDR3 is 14 residues long. Trimming cost V 3 bases and J 2 bases, with 8 bases left between them. For this clone: Its antigen is currently unknown.

Assay used: immunoSEQ multiplex PCR; TCRdb lists only in-frame clones, some missing. Among under 85,000 clones, approximately 89% were seen once, and the ten largest hold approximately 0.8%. The sample in question was PBMCs, obtained from a glioma patient whose treatment included an IDH1 peptide vaccine. The chain recombines TRBV11-2 with TRBJ2-1, with a possible D match to TRBD2 (5 bases). The origin of this receptor is a woman aged 50 to 60 with glioma. The CDR3 DNA follows: TGTGCCAGCAGCTTCCGGGGTACCTACAATGAGCAGTTCTTC. Protein: CASSFRGTYNEQFF.